These 17 T cell receptor beta chains were all obtained from the same sample, sequenced in a study of shared T cell receptors in the human thymus. Generated by immunoSEQ multiplex PCR, the TCRdb table keeps only in-frame clones and is missing some. This sample has some 660,000 clones, with approximately 87% found just once. This same sample was also part of a study on human thymus T cells.

The sequenced sample was thymocytes. The receptors were gathered from a boy in the first two years of life with a congenital heart defect.

The rearrangement uses TRBV28 and TRBJ2-5; 7 bases map to TRBD1. Germline lookup yields CDR1 MDHEN and CDR2 SYDVKM. V was clipped by 3 bases and J by 4 bases; unmatched bases: 17. CDR3 length: 18 amino acids. The CDR3 here is CASSLKKLGQGVRETQYF. The CDR3 DNA sequence: TGTGCCAGCAGTTTGAAGAAATTGGGCCAGGGGGTTCGAGAGACCCAGTACTTC. Supplemented by reference TRBV28 and TRBJ2-5, the full variable domain reads DVKVTQSSRYLVKRTGEKVFLECVQDMDHENMFWYRQDPGLGLRLIYFSYDVKMKEKGDIPEGYSVSREKKERFSLILESASTNQTSMYLCASSLKKLGQGVRETQYFGPGTRLLVL.

The chain couples TRBV5-6 to TRBJ2-2; the D gene is possibly TRBD1 (6 bases). Germline CDR1 and CDR2: SGHDT and YYEEEE. The CDR3 has 16 residues. Trimming shortened V by 2 bases and J by 3 bases, and 14 bases separated the two germline ends. The CDR3 bases are TGTGCCAGCAGCTTACCTTATGGGGGCTACACCGGGGAGCTGTTTTTT. This translates into CASSLPYGGYTGELFF.

The J gene is TRBJ2-3, the V gene TRBV5-4; 12 positions agree with TRBD2. CDR1 is SGHNT and CDR2 is YYREEE in the germline V gene (reference sequence). The CDR3 loop spans 17 amino acids. V gave up 2 bases and J gave up 3 bases; unmatched junction bases: 7. The CDR3 is CASSFEGLAGLTDTQYF. For the CDR3, the DNA is TGTGCCAGCAGCTTCGAAGGACTAGCGGGGCTAACAGATACGCAGTATTTT.

The chain combines TRBV4-3 with TRBJ2-2, with 7 bases that match TRBD2. This CDR3 spans 14 amino acids. Germline CDR1 reads LGHNA; CDR2 reads YSLEER. V shed 4 bases, J shed 7 bases, and the junction held 6 bases outside the gene matches. CDR3 coding DNA: TGCGCCAGCAGCCGCTGGCGGGAGAGCGGGGAGCTGTTTTTT. Protein: CASSRWRESGELFF.

V usage is TRBV2 and J usage is TRBJ2-5; 14 bases are a match to TRBD2. V shed 5 bases, J shed 5 bases, and the junction held 1 base outside the gene matches. This CDR3 is 14 amino acids long. The V gene's germline CDR1 is SNHLY and CDR2 FYNNEI. Here the CDR3 DNA reads TGTGCCAGCAGTCGGACTAGCGGGGGGGAGACCCAGTACTTC. This sequence encodes CASSRTSGGETQYF.

The V call is TRBV5-4, the J call TRBJ2-2; 10 positions match TRBD2. The V gene end was trimmed by 1 base and the J gene end by 6 bases; junction bases not matched to a gene: 6. The CDR3 is made up of 16 amino acids. The germline V gene encodes CDR1 SGHNT and CDR2 YYREEE (reference sequence). CDR3 bases: TGTGCCAGCAGCTTGATGCTAGCGGGAGCCCCCGGGGAGCTGTTTTTT. Translated, it gives CASSLMLAGAPGELFF.

The chain combines TRBV19 with TRBJ2-7; no clear D gene. Germline loops: CDR1 LNHDA, CDR2 SQIVND (reference sequence). V was pared by 10 bases and J by 8 bases, with 15 bases between. The CDR3 is 11 amino acids. CDR3 bases: TGTGCCACCTCACAGCTTAGGAAGCAGTACTTC. Its protein product is CATSQLRKQYF.

The chain carries TRBV5-1 and TRBJ1-4; D uncertain. Per the germline V gene, CDR1 is SGHRS and CDR2 is YFSETQ. CDR3 size: 16 residues. The V gene lost 0 bases and the J gene lost 4 bases, with 13 bases spanning the gap. The CDR3 sequence: CASSLVGLRGNEKLFF. DNA for the CDR3: TGCGCCAGCAGCTTGGTTGGTCTGCGGGGTAATGAAAAACTGTTTTTT.

The CDR3 nucleotides read TGTGCCGCGTTGGCCAGCGGGCTACCCTGGGAGACCCAGTACTTC. Protein sequence: CAALASGLPWETQYF. V and J are TRBV6-6 and TRBJ2-5; weak D call: TRBD2 (6 bases). Trimming took 11 bases from V and 5 from J, leaving 24 bases between them. The CDR3 runs 15 residues. Per the germline V gene, CDR1 is MNHNY and CDR2 is SVGAGI (reference sequence).

V and J are TRBV27 and TRBJ1-6; the match to TRBD1 covers 8 bases. There are 17 residues in the CDR3. The trim removed 2 bases at V and 7 bases at J, leaving 10 bases unmatched. The germline gives CDR1 MNHEY, CDR2 SMNVEV (reference sequence). CDR3 bases: TGTGCCAGCAGTTTAACTCCGGACAGGGAGGGGAATTCACCCCTCCACTTT. Protein: CASSLTPDREGNSPLHF.

The chain employs TRBV19 and TRBJ1-2; 8 bases map to TRBD1. The CDR3 has 13 amino acids. V lost 6 bases and J lost 5; bases outside the gene matches: 5. Germline V lookup: CDR1 LNHDA, CDR2 SQIVND (reference sequence). The CDR3 spells CASSPRDRYGYTF. CDR3 bases: TGTGCCAGTAGCCCACGGGACAGGTATGGCTACACCTTC. Variable domain in full (rest from reference TRBV19 and TRBJ1-2): DGGITQSPKYLFRKEGQNVTLSCEQNLNHDAMYWYRQDPGQGLRLIYYSQIVNDFQKGDIAEGYSVSREKKESFPLTVTSAQKNPTAFYLCASSPRDRYGYTFGSGTRLTVV.

This chain connects TRBV5-6 to TRBJ1-5; D is perhaps TRBD1 (5 bases). V lost 0 bases and J lost 10, with 11 bases in between. CDR3 size: 13 residues. CDR1 and CDR2 (germline): SGHDT, YYEEEE. The CDR3 loop reads CASSLGQGGPQHF. The CDR3 DNA follows: TGTGCCAGCAGCTTGGGGCAGGGCGGCCCCCAGCATTTT.

This rearrangement joins TRBV28 to TRBJ1-5; 10 nucleotides line up with TRBD1. This CDR3 contains 17 residues. The V and J ends lost 4 bases and 3 bases, in that order; junction bases with no gene match: 9. Germline-derived CDR1 and CDR2 are MDHEN and SYDVKM. The CDR3: CASSSHDRGPLNQPQHF. The CDR3 nucleotides read TGTGCCAGCAGTTCCCACGACAGGGGGCCCCTCAATCAGCCCCAGCATTTT.

V and J are TRBV29-1 and TRBJ1-1; tentative D call: TRBD1 (5 bases). The germline V gene has CDR1 SQVTM and CDR2 ANQGSEA. The CDR3 length is 18 residues. The germline V and J ends were trimmed by 7 bases and 0 bases, with 27 bases remaining between them. The CDR3 nucleotides are TGCAGCGCCCTACTTGGGGCAGGGCTGGATCAAGTGAACACTGAAGCTTTCTTT. Encoded protein: CSALLGAGLDQVNTEAFF.

This rearrangement joins TRBV27 to TRBJ2-7; TRBD2 matches at 9 bases. V was clipped by 5 bases and J by 5 bases; unmatched bases: 10. The CDR3 contains 15 residues. Germline V gene sequence: CDR1 MNHEY, CDR2 SMNVEV (reference sequence). CDR3 in amino acids: CASSRKSGGPHEQYF. CDR3 sequence (DNA): TGTGCCAGCAGTAGAAAAAGCGGGGGGCCCCACGAGCAGTACTTC.

The DNA of the CDR3 is TGTGCCAGCAGACAGGACAGAAAGAACACTGAAGCTTTCTTT. Translated: CASRQDRKNTEAFF. This chain joins TRBV28 and TRBJ1-1; D might be TRBD1 (6 bases). Germline V gene lookup returns CDR1 MDHEN and CDR2 SYDVKM. The V gene lost 6 bases and the J gene lost 1 base, with 12 bases spanning the gap. This CDR3 spans 14 amino acids.

This rearrangement joins TRBV6-4 to TRBJ2-3; 12 bases match TRBD2. This CDR3 is 16 amino acids long. V lost 4 bases to trimming and J lost 0 bases; unmatched junction nucleotides: 2. The germline V gene has CDR1 MRHNA and CDR2 SNTAGT. The CDR3 here is CASSVTSGGSTDTQYF. DNA for the CDR3: TGTGCCAGCAGTGTTACTAGCGGGGGGAGCACAGATACGCAGTATTTT.